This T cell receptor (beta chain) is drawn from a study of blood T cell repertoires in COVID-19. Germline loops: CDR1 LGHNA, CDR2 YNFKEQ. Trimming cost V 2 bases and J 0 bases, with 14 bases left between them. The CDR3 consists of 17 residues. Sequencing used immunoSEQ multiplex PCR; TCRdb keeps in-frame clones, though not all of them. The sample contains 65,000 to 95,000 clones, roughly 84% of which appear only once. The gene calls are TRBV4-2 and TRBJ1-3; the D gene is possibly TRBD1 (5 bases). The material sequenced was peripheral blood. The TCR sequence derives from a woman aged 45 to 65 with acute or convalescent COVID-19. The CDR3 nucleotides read TGTGCCAGCAGCCAATTTGAACACAGGAGCTCTGGAAACACCATATATTTT. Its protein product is CASSQFEHRSSGNTIYF.